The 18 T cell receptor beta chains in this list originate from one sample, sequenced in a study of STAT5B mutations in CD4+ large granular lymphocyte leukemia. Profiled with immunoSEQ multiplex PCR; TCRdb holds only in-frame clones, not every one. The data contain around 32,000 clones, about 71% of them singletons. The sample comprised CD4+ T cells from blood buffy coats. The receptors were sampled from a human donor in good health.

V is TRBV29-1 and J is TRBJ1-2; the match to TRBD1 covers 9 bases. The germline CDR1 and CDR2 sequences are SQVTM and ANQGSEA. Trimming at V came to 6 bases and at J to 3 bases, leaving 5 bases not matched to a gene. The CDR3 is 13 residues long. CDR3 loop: CSVSWTGDYGYTF. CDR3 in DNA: TGCAGCGTGTCTTGGACAGGGGACTATGGCTACACCTTC.

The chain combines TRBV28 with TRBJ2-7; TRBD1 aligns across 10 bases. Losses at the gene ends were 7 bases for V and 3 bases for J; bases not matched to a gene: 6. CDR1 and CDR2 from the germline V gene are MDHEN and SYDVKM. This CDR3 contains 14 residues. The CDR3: CASISTGGNYEQYF. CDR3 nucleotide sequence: TGTGCCAGCATTTCGACAGGGGGCAACTACGAGCAGTACTTC. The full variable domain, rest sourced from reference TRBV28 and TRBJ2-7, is DVKVTQSSRYLVKRTGEKVFLECVQDMDHENMFWYRQDPGLGLRLIYFSYDVKMKEKGDIPEGYSVSREKKERFSLILESASTNQTSMYLCASISTGGNYEQYFGPGTRLTVT.

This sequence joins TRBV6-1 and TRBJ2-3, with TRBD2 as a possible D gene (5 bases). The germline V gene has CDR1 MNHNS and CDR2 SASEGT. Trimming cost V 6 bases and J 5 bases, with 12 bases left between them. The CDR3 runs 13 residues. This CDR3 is CASRPLGGDTQYF. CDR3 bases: TGTGCCAGCAGGCCACTAGGCGGAGATACGCAGTATTTT.

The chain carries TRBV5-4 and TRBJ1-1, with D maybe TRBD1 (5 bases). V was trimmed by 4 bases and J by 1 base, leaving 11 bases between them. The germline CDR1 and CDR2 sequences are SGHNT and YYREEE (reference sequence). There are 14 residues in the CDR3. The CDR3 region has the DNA TGTGCCAGCAGCCCGGACATCTGGAACACTGAAGCTTTCTTT. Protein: CASSPDIWNTEAFF.

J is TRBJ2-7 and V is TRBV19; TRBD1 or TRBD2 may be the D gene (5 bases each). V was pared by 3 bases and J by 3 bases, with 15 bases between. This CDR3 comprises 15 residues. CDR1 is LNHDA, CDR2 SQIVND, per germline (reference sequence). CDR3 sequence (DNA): TGTGCCAGTAGTATTGAAGGGACCGACATCTACGAGCAGTACTTC. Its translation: CASSIEGTDIYEQYF.

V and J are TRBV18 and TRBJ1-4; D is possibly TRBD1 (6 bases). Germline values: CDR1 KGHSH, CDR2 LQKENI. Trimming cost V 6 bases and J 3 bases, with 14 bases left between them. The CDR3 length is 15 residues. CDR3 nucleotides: TGTGCCAGCTCCACCCAACAGGGTTCTAATGAAAAACTGTTTTTT. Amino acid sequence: CASSTQQGSNEKLFF. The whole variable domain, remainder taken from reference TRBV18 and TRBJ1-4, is NAGVMQNPRHLVRRRGQEARLRCSPMKGHSHVYWYRQLPEEGLKFMVYLQKENIIDESGMPKERFSAEFPKEGPSILRIQQVVRGDSAAYFCASSTQQGSNEKLFFGSGTQLSVL.

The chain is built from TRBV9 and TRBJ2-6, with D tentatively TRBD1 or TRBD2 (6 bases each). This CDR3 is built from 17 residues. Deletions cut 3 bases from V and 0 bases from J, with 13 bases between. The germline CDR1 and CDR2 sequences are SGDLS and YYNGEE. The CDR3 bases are TGTGCCAGCAGCGGAGGGGGGCTCGGCTCTGGGGCCAACGTCCTGACTTTC. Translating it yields CASSGGGLGSGANVLTF. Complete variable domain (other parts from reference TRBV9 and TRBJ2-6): DSGVTQTPKHLITATGQRVTLRCSPRSGDLSVYWYQQSLDQGLQFLIQYYNGEERAKGNILERFSAQQFPDLHSELNLSSLELGDSALYFCASSGGGLGSGANVLTFGAGSRLTVL.

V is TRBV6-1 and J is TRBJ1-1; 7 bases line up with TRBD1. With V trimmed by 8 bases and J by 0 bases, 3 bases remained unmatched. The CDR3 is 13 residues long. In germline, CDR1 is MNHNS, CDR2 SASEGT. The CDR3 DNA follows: TGTGCCAGCCCGGGACAGATGAACACTGAAGCTTTCTTT. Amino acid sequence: CASPGQMNTEAFF.

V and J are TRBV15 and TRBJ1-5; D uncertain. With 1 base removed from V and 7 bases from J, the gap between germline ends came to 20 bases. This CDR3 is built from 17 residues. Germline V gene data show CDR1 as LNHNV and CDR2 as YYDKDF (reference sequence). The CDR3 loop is CATSRGHGMSIKQPQHF. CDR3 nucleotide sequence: TGTGCCACCAGCAGAGGGCACGGGATGTCGATAAAGCAGCCCCAGCATTTT.

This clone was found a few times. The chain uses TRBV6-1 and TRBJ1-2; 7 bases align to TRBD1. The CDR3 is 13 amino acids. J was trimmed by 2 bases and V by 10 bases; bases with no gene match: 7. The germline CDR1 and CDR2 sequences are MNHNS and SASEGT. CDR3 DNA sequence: TGTGCCACCTGGGACAGAATGAACTATGGCTACACCTTC. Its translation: CATWDRMNYGYTF.

CDR3 bases: TGTGCCAGTAGTATAGATTCGGTGAGGGATCTCTATGGCTACACCTTC. This translates into CASSIDSVRDLYGYTF. The rearrangement joins TRBV19 to TRBJ1-2, with D uncertain. CDR3 size: 16 residues. Deletions cut 0 bases from V and 4 bases from J, with 15 bases between. CDR1 and CDR2 from the germline V gene are LNHDA and SQIVND (reference sequence).

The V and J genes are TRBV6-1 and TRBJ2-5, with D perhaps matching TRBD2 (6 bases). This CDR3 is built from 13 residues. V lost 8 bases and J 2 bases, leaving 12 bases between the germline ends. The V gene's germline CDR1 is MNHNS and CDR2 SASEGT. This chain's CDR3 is CASRASGQETQYF. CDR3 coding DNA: TGTGCCAGCCGCGCCAGCGGGCAAGAGACCCAGTACTTC.

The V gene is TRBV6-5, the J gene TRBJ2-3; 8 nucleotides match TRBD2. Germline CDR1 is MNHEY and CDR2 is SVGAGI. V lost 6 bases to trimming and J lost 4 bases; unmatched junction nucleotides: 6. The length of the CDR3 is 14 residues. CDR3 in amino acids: CASSPPGGPDTQYF. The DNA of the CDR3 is TGTGCCAGCAGCCCCCCGGGGGGGCCAGATACGCAGTATTTT.

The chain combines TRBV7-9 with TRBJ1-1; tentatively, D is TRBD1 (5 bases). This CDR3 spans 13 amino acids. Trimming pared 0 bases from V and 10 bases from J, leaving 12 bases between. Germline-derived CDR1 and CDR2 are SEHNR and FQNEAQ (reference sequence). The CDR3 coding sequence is TGTGCCAGCAGCTTAGCGGGCACCCAGGGAGCTTTCTTT. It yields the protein CASSLAGTQGAFF. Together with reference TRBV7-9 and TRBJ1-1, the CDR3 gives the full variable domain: DTGVSQNPRHKITKRGQNVTFRCDPISEHNRLYWYRQTLGQGPEFLTYFQNEAQLEKSRLLSDRFSAERPKGSFSTLEIQRTEQGDSAMYLCASSLAGTQGAFFGQGTRLTVV.

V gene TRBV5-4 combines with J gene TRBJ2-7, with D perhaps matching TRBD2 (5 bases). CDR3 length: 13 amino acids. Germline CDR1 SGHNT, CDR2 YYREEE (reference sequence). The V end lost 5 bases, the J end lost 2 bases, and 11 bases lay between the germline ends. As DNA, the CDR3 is TGTGCCAGCAGGGCGGGTGATCCCTACGAGCAGTACTTC. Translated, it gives CASRAGDPYEQYF.

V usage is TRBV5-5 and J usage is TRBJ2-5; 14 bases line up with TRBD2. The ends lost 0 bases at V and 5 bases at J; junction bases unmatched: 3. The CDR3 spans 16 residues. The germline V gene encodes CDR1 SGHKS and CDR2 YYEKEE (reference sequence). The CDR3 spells CASSLGLAGGQETQYF. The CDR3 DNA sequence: TGTGCCAGCAGCTTGGGACTAGCGGGGGGGCAGGAGACCCAGTACTTC.

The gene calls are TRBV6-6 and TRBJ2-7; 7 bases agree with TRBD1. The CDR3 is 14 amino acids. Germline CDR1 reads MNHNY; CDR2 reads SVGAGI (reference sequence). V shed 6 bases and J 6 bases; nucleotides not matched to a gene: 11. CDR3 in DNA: TGTGCCAGCAGCCCAGGGCACAGGGGTACCGAGCAGTACTTC. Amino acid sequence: CASSPGHRGTEQYF.

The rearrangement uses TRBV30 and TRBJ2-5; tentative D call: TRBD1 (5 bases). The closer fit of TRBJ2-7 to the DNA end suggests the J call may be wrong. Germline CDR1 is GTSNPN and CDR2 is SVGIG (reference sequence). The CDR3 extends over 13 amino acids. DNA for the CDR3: TGTGCCTGGAGTGCGTCAGGGCTCTACGAGCAGTACTTC. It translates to CAWSASGLYEQYF.